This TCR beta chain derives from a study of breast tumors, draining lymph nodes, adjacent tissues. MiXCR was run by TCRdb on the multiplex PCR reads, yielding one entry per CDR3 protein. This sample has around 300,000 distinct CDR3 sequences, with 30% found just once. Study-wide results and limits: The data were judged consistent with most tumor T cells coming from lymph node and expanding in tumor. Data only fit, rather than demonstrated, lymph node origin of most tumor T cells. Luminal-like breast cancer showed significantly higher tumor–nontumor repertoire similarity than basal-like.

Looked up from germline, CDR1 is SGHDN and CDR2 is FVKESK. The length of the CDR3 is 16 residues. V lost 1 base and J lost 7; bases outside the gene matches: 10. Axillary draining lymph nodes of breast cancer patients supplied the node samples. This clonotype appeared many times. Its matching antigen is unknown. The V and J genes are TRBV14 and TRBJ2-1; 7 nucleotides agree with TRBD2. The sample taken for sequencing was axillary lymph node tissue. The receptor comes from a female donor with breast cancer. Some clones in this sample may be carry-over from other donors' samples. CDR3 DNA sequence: TGTGCCAGCAGCCAAGCAAGCGTTCGGGGAGGGAATGAGCAGTTCTTC. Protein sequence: CASSQASVRGGNEQFF.